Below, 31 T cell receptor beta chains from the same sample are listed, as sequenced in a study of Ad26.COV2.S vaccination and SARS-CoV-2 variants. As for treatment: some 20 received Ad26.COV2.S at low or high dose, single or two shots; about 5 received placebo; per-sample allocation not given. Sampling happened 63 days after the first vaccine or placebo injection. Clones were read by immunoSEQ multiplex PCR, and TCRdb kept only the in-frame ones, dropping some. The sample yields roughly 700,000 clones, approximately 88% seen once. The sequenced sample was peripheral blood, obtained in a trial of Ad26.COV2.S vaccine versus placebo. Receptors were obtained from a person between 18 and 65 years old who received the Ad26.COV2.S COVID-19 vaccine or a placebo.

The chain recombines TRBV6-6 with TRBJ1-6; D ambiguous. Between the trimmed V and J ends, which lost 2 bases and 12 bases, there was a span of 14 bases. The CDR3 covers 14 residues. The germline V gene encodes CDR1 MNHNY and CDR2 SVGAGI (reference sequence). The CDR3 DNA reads TGTGCCAGCAGTTACAGTCCCTTCTTGGGACCCCTCCACTTT. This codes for CASSYSPFLGPLHF.

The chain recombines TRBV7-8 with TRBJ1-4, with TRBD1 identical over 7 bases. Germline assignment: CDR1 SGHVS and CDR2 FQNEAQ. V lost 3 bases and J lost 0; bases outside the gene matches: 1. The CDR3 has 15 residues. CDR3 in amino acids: CASSFGQATNEKLFF. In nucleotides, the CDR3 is TGTGCCAGCAGCTTTGGACAGGCAACTAATGAAAAACTGTTTTTT.

CDR3 amino acids: CASSWRQDPWYNEQFF. The CDR3, as DNA: TGTGCCAGCAGCTGGAGACAGGATCCCTGGTACAATGAGCAGTTCTTC. The rearrangement links TRBV11-2 to TRBJ2-1; a weak D match, TRBD1 (6 bases). Between the trimmed V and J ends, which lost 4 bases and 4 bases, there was a span of 17 bases. Looked up from germline, CDR1 is SGHAT and CDR2 is FQNNGV. The CDR3 sequence is 16 residues long.

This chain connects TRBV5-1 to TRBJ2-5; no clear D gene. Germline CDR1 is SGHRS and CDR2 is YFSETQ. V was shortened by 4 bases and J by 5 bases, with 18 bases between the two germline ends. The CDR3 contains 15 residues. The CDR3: CASSLAGGSGETQYF. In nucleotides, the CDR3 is TGCGCCAGCAGCCTGGCTGGCGGTTCAGGCGAGACCCAGTACTTC.

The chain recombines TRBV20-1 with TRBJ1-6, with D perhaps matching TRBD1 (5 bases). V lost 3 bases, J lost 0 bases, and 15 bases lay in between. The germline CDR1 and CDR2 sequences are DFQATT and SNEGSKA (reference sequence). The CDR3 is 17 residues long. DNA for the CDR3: TGCAGTGCTAGTATCGGGGCCCCGAGCTCCTATAATTCACCCCTCCACTTT. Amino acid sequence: CSASIGAPSSYNSPLHF.

CDR3 amino acids: CASSPVTTGESYEQYF. CDR3 nucleotides: TGTGCCAGCAGCCCCGTAACGACAGGGGAGAGCTACGAGCAGTACTTC. This chain links TRBV11-3 with TRBJ2-7; TRBD1 matches 8 bases. The CDR3 loop spans 16 amino acids. In germline, CDR1 is SGHNT, CDR2 YENEEA. V was clipped by 5 bases and J by 3 bases; unmatched bases: 12.

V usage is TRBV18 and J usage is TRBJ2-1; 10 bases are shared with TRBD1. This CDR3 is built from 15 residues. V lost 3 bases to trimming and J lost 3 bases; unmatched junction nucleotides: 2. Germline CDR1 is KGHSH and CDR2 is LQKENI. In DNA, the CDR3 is TGTGCCAGCTCACCGGGACAGGGGATCTACAATGAGCAGTTCTTC. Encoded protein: CASSPGQGIYNEQFF.

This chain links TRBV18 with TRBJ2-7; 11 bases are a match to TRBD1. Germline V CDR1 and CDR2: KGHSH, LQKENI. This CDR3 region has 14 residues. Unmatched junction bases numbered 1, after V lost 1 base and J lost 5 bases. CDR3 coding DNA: TGTGCCAGCTCACCACGGGACAGGGGGAACGAGCAGTACTTC. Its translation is CASSPRDRGNEQYF.

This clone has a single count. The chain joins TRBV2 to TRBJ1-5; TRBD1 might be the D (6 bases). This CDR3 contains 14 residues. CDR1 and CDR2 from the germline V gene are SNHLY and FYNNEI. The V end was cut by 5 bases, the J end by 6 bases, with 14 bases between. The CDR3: CASSRHRELQPQHF. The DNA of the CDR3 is TGTGCCAGCAGTCGTCACAGGGAGCTTCAGCCCCAGCATTTT.

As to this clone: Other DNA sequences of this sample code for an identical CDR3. The CDR3 bases are TGTGCCAGCAGTTTTGGGAGCACAGATACGCAGTATTTT. Translating it yields CASSFGSTDTQYF. The gene calls are TRBV12-3 or TRBV12-4 and TRBJ2-3; D gene ambiguous. Trimming pared 3 bases from V and 0 bases from J, leaving 4 bases between. The CDR3 sequence is 13 residues long.

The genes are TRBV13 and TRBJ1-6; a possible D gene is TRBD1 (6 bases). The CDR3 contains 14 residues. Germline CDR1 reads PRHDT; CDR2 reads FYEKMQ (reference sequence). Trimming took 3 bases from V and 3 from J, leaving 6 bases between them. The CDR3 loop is CASSLDSYNSPLHF. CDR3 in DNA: TGTGCCAGCAGCTTGGACAGCTATAATTCACCCCTCCACTTT.

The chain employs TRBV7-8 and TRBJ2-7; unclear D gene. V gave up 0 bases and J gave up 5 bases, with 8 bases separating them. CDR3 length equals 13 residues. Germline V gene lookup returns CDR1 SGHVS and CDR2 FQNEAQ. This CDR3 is CASSLALRDEQYF. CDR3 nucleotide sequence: TGTGCCAGCAGCTTAGCGCTCCGGGACGAGCAGTACTTC.

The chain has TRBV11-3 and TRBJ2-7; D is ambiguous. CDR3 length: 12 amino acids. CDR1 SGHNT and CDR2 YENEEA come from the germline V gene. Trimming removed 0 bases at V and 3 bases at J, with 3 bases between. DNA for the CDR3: TGTGCCAGCAGCTTAGATGGCTACGAGCAGTACTTC. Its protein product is CASSLDGYEQYF. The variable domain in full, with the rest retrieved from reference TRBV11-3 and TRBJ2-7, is EAGVVQSPRYKIIEKKQPVAFWCNPISGHNTLYWYLQNLGQGPELLIRYENEEAVDDSQLPKDRFSAERLKGVDSTLKIQPAELGDSAVYLCASSLDGYEQYFGPGTRLTVT.

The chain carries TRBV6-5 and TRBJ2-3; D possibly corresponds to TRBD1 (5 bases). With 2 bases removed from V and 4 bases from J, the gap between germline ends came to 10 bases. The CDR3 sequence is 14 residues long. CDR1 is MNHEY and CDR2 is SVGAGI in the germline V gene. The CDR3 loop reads CASSYVQASDTQYF. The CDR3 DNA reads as TGTGCCAGCAGTTACGTACAGGCCTCAGATACGCAGTATTTT.

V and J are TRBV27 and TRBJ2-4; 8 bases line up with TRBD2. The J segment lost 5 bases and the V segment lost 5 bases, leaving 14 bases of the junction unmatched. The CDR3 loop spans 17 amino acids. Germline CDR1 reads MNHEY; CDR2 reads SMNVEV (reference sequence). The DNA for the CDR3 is TGTGCCAGCAGTCTAACCTCACCGGGACTAGGAGAAAACATTCAGTACTTC. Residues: CASSLTSPGLGENIQYF.

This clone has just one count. The CDR3 reads CASSFKEDRGSGGYTF. CDR3 in DNA: TGCGCCAGCAGTTTTAAGGAGGACAGGGGGTCTGGTGGCTACACCTTC. This chain uses TRBV5-1 with TRBJ1-2, with TRBD1 matching 10 bases. J was trimmed by 7 bases and V by 5 bases; bases with no gene match: 14. The CDR3 spans 16 residues. The germline V gene encodes CDR1 SGHRS and CDR2 YFSETQ. The variable domain in full, with the rest retrieved from reference TRBV5-1 and TRBJ1-2, is KAGVTQTPRYLIKTRGQQVTLSCSPISGHRSVSWYQQTPGQGLQFLFEYFSETQRNKGNFPGRFSGRQFSNSRSEMNVSTLELGDSALYLCASSFKEDRGSGGYTFGSGTRLTVV.

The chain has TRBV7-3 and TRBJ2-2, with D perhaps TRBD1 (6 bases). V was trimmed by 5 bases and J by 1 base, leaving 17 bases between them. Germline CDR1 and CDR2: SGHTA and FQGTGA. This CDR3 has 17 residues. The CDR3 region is CASSSFNPGQNTGELFF. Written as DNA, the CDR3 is TGTGCCAGCAGCAGTTTCAATCCGGGACAGAACACCGGGGAGCTGTTTTTT.

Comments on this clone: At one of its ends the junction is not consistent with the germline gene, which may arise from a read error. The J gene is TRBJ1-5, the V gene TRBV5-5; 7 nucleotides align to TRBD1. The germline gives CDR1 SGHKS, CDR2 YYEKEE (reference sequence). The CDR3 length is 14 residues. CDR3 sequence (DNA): TGTGCCAGCAGTTTGGGACAGAGCAATCAGCCCCAGCATTTT. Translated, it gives CASSLGQSNQPQHF.

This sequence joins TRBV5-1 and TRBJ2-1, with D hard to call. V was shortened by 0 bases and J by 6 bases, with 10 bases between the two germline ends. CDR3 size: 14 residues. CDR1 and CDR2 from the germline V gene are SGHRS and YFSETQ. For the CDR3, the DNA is TGCGCCAGCAGCTTGGGGGCCGGATCCAATGAGCAGTTCTTC. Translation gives CASSLGAGSNEQFF.

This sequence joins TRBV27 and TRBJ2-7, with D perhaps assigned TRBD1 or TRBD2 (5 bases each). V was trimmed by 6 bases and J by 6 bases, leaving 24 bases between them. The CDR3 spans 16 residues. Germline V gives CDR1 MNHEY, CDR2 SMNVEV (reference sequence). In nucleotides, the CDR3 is TGTGCCAGCAGCCCCTATGAGGGGAAGAGGGTACCCGAGCAGTACTTC. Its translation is CASSPYEGKRVPEQYF.

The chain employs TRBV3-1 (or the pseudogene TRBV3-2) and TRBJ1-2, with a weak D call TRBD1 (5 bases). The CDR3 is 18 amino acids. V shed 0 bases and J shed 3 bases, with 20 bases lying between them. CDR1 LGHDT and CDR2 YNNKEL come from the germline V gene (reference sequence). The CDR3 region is CASSQEPPYTGLYYGYTF. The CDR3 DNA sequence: TGTGCCAGCAGCCAAGAACCCCCCTACACGGGACTTTACTATGGCTACACCTTC.

CDR3 bases: TGTGCCAGCGGTGCCGGGACAGGACCCTCCCAACTGCATTTT. It codes for CASGAGTGPSQLHF. The chain is built from TRBV7-8 and TRBJ1-5; the match to TRBD1 covers 8 bases. This CDR3 region has 14 residues. In germline, CDR1 is SGHVS, CDR2 FQNEAQ. V was pared by 8 bases and J by 15 bases, with 18 bases of the junction left unmatched.

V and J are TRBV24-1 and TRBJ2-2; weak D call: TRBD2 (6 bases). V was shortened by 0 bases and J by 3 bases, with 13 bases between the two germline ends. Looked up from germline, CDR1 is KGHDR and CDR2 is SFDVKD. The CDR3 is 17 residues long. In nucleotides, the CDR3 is TGTGCCACCAGTGATTTGATGGGGACTCCCGACACCGGGGAGCTGTTTTTT. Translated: CATSDLMGTPDTGELFF.

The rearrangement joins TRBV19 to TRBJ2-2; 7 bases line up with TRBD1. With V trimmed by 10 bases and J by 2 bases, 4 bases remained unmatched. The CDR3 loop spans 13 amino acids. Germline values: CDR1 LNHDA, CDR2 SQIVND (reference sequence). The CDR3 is CATGTANTGELFF. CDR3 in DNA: TGTGCCACAGGGACAGCAAACACCGGGGAGCTGTTTTTT. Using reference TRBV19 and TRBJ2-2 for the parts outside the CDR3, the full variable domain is DGGITQSPKYLFRKEGQNVTLSCEQNLNHDAMYWYRQDPGQGLRLIYYSQIVNDFQKGDIAEGYSVSREKKESFPLTVTSAQKNPTAFYLCATGTANTGELFFGEGSRLTVL.

The chain's CDR3 is CASSSLLPAANTGELFF. The CDR3 DNA follows: TGTGCCAGCAGCTCGCTCCTGCCAGCCGCGAACACCGGGGAGCTGTTTTTT. The chain couples TRBV5-4 to TRBJ2-2; the D is unclear. The CDR3 is 17 residues long. Trimming removed 3 bases from V and 0 bases from J, with 15 bases in between. CDR1 and CDR2 (germline): SGHNT, YYREEE (reference sequence). Based on the CDR3 plus reference TRBV5-4 and TRBJ2-2, the full variable domain is ETGVTQSPTHLIKTRGQQVTLRCSSQSGHNTVSWYQQALGQGPQFIFQYYREEENGRGNFPPRFSGLQFPNYSSELNVNALELDDSALYLCASSSLLPAANTGELFFGEGSRLTVL.

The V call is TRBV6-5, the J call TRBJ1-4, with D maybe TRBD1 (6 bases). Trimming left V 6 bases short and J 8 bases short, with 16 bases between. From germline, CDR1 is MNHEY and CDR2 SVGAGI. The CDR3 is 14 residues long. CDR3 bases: TGTGCCAGCAGATTTGCAGGGGATGGAGAAAAACTGTTTTTT. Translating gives CASRFAGDGEKLFF.

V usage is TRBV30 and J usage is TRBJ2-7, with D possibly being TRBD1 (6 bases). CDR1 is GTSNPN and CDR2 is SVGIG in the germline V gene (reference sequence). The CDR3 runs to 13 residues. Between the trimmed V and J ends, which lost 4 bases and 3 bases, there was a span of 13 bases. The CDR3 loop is CAWTQGTVYEQYF. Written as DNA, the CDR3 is TGTGCCTGGACCCAGGGGACGGTCTACGAGCAGTACTTC.

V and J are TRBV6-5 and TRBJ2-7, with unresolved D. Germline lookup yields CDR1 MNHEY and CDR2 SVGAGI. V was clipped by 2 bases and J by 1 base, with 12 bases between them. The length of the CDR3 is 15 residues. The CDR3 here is CASSYMGLGSYEQYF. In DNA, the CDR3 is TGTGCCAGCAGTTACATGGGCTTGGGGTCCTACGAGCAGTACTTC.

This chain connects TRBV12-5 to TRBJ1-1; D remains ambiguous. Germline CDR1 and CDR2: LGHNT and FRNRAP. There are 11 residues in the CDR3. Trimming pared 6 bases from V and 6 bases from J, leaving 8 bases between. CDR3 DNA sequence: TGTGCTAGTGGAGCGAGGGCTGAAGCTTTCTTT. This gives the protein CASGARAEAFF.

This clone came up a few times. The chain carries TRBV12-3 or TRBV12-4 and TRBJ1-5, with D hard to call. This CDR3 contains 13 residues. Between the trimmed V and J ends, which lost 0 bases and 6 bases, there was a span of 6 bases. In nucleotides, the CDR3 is TGTGCCAGCAGTTTAGCGGATAGTCAGCCCCAGCATTTT. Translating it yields CASSLADSQPQHF.

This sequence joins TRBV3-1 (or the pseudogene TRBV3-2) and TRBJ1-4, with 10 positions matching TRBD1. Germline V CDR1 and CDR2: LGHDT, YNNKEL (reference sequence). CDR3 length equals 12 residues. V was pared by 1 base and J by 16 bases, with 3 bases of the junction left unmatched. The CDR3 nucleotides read TGTGCCAGCAGCCAAGGACAGGGGGCGACGTTTTTT. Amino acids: CASSQGQGATFF.